This T cell receptor (beta chain) was profiled in a study of T cell responses to AZD1222 COVID-19 vaccine. The method was immunoSEQ multiplex PCR; TCRdb's version includes in-frame clones alone and lacks a portion of them. The top ten hold approximately 8% of the sample, which has about 110,000 clones, roughly 87% seen once. Study conclusions and caveats: Repertoire collection took place solely once the T cell response had peaked. When two AZD1222 doses had been given, Spike-specific TCR breadth and depth rose. Regions 160-218 and 743-854 held dominance among vaccine-associated CD4 TCRs, which spanned spike.

The V gene end was trimmed by 5 bases and the J gene end by 3 bases; junction bases not matched to a gene: 5. The CDR3 is 14 residues long. Germline CDR1 reads SGHTA; CDR2 reads FQGTGA. As regards this clone: Antigen specificity is unknown.

The clonotype was recovered from an adult who received the AZD1222 COVID-19 vaccine. The chain recombines TRBV7-3 with TRBJ1-2, with 8 positions matching TRBD1. Sequenced here: peripheral blood, sampled 28 days after the second AZD1222 dose. The DNA for the CDR3 is TGTGCCAGCAGCCCTGGACAGGGTGACTATGGCTACACCTTC. Translating gives CASSPGQGDYGYTF.